One and the same sample provided the 17 T cell receptor beta chains below, sequenced in a study of blood T cell repertoires in COVID-19. Here immunoSEQ multiplex PCR was the method, and the copy in TCRdb shows in-frame clones only, minus some. This table holds 240,000 or so clones, approximately 86% found once. Sequenced input: PBMCs or T cells enriched from blood (not recorded which). These receptors came from a woman in her forties with acute COVID-19.

This chain joins TRBV19 and TRBJ2-5; TRBD2 agrees at 10 bases. V gave up 1 base and J gave up 5 bases; unmatched junction bases: 7. CDR1 and CDR2 from the germline V gene are LNHDA and SQIVND (reference sequence). The CDR3 totals 16 residues. This chain's CDR3 is CASSIGLAGVFETQYF. The DNA of the CDR3 is TGTGCCAGTAGTATAGGACTAGCGGGCGTATTTGAGACCCAGTACTTC.

This chain uses TRBV19 with TRBJ2-7, with 7 bases matching TRBD1. V shed 6 bases and J 3 bases; nucleotides not matched to a gene: 8. The CDR3 has 14 residues. Germline V lookup: CDR1 LNHDA, CDR2 SQIVND (reference sequence). The CDR3 nucleotides are TGTGCCAGTAGCCTCGACAGGGTTAGCTACGAGCAGTACTTC. This encodes CASSLDRVSYEQYF.

The genes are TRBV25-1 and TRBJ1-5; D is ambiguous. Germline CDR1 MGHDK, CDR2 SYGVNS. The CDR3 is 15 amino acids. Trimming pared 3 bases from V and 0 bases from J, leaving 9 bases between. The CDR3 region is CASSEAGDSNQPQHF. The CDR3 DNA reads TGTGCCAGCAGTGAGGCCGGGGATAGCAATCAGCCCCAGCATTTT.

V usage is TRBV9 and J usage is TRBJ1-1, with D possibly TRBD1 on 6 matching bases. V was pared by 4 bases and J by 1 base, with 14 bases between. The CDR3 is made up of 15 amino acids. Germline V CDR1 and CDR2: SGDLS, YYNGEE. For the CDR3, the DNA is TGTGCCAGCAGCCTGGGGACACTCCCGAACACTGAAGCTTTCTTT. It specifies CASSLGTLPNTEAFF. Full variable domain (remainder filled in from reference TRBV9 and TRBJ1-1): DSGVTQTPKHLITATGQRVTLRCSPRSGDLSVYWYQQSLDQGLQFLIQYYNGEERAKGNILERFSAQQFPDLHSELNLSSLELGDSALYFCASSLGTLPNTEAFFGQGTRLTVV.

The genes are TRBV11-2 and TRBJ2-2; D might be TRBD1 (7 bases). Germline V lookup: CDR1 SGHAT, CDR2 FQNNGV. Trimming cost V 10 bases and J 6 bases, with 15 bases left between them. This CDR3 is built from 13 residues. The chain's CDR3 is CATEPRGAGELFF. For the CDR3, the DNA is TGTGCCACCGAGCCCAGGGGGGCCGGGGAGCTGTTTTTT.

The chain is built from TRBV18 and TRBJ1-1; 7 bases match TRBD1. After removal of 3 bases from V and 2 bases from J, the junction contained 6 bases not matched to a gene. This CDR3 region has 15 residues. Germline V CDR1 and CDR2: KGHSH, LQKENI. The CDR3 bases are TGTGCCAGCTCACCTGGAGGGACAGCTAACACTGAAGCTTTCTTT. Translation gives CASSPGGTANTEAFF.

This clone was detected once. V usage is TRBV27 and J usage is TRBJ1-6; the D gene is possibly TRBD1 (6 bases). Trimming took 7 bases from V and 7 from J, leaving 8 bases between them. The germline CDR1 and CDR2 sequences are MNHEY and SMNVEV (reference sequence). The CDR3 contains 12 residues. CDR3 DNA sequence: TGTGCCAGCATGGACAGAAATTCACCCCTCCACTTT. It encodes CASMDRNSPLHF.

This clone was seen just once. The gene calls are TRBV24-1 and TRBJ1-2; D not resolved. This CDR3 is 12 amino acids long. Trimming removed 9 bases from V and 6 bases from J, with 13 bases in between. Per the germline V gene, CDR1 is KGHDR and CDR2 is SFDVKD. CDR3 residues: CATSNRGDGYTF. The CDR3 DNA is TGTGCCACCTCTAACCGGGGAGATGGCTACACCTTC.

V is TRBV5-1 and J is TRBJ2-2; TRBD2 is a possible D gene (6 bases). V lost 4 bases and J 7 bases, leaving 11 bases between the germline ends. CDR1 and CDR2 from the germline V gene are SGHRS and YFSETQ. The CDR3 runs to 13 residues. CDR3 amino acids: CASSVGLFGELFF. The CDR3 nucleotides read TGCGCCAGCAGCGTGGGACTTTTCGGGGAGCTGTTTTTT.

For the CDR3, the DNA is TGTGCCAGCAGCTCGACAGGGGCTAGGAGCAATCAGCCCCAGCATTTT. Encoded protein: CASSSTGARSNQPQHF. J is TRBJ1-5 and V is TRBV11-2; 8 bases agree with TRBD1. Germline lookup yields CDR1 SGHAT and CDR2 FQNNGV. V trimming: 4 bases; J trimming: 1 base; junction bases outside the gene matches: 6. The CDR3 is 16 amino acids. The full variable domain, rest sourced from reference TRBV11-2 and TRBJ1-5, is EAGVAQSPRYKIIEKRQSVAFWCNPISGHATLYWYQQILGQGPKLLIQFQNNGVVDDSQLPKDRFSAERLKGVDSTLKIQPAKLEDSAVYLCASSSTGARSNQPQHFGDGTRLSIL.

The CDR3 region is CASILTSNTGELFF. CDR3 nucleotide sequence: TGTGCCAGCATTTTGACTTCAAACACCGGGGAGCTGTTTTTT. This chain joins TRBV2 and TRBJ2-2; D is ambiguous. The CDR3 totals 14 residues. Per the germline V gene, CDR1 is SNHLY and CDR2 is FYNNEI. V lost 7 bases, J lost 2 bases, and 11 bases lay in between.

The gene calls are TRBV2 and TRBJ2-3, with D possibly being TRBD2 (6 bases). Germline loops: CDR1 SNHLY, CDR2 FYNNEI. Trimming pared 8 bases from V and 0 bases from J, leaving 12 bases between. The CDR3 extends over 14 amino acids. CDR3 sequence (DNA): TGTGCCAGCCACCTACTAGCCAGCACAGATACGCAGTATTTT. Protein product: CASHLLASTDTQYF. The variable domain in full, with the rest retrieved from reference TRBV2 and TRBJ2-3, is EPEVTQTPSHQVTQMGQEVILRCVPISNHLYFYWYRQILGQKVEFLVSFYNNEISEKSEIFDDQFSVERPDGSNFTLKIRSTKLEDSAMYFCASHLLASTDTQYFGPGTRLTVL.

The chain combines TRBV7-2 with TRBJ2-7, with D unresolved. The germline V gene has CDR1 SGHTA and CDR2 FQGNSA. The CDR3 spans 15 residues. The V end was cut by 5 bases, the J end by 3 bases, with 17 bases between. The CDR3 here is CASSPSFSKHYEQYF. Here the CDR3 DNA reads TGTGCCAGCAGCCCCTCCTTCTCGAAACACTACGAGCAGTACTTC.

This chain joins TRBV5-6 and TRBJ2-1; TRBD2 agrees at 7 bases. The CDR3 contains 16 residues. In germline, CDR1 is SGHDT, CDR2 YYEEEE. Unmatched junction bases numbered 6, after V lost 3 bases and J lost 0 bases. CDR3 sequence (DNA): TGTGCCAGCAGCTCGACACGCGGGAGCTCCTACAATGAGCAGTTCTTC. It is translated as CASSSTRGSSYNEQFF.

V gene TRBV5-8 combines with J gene TRBJ2-5; 13 bases agree with TRBD2. The V and J ends lost 6 bases and 2 bases, in that order; junction bases with no gene match: 4. The CDR3 covers 15 residues. Germline V gene lookup returns CDR1 SGHTS and CDR2 YDEGEE. In DNA form, the CDR3 reads TGTGCCAGCACCCCGGGACTAGCGGGACAAGAGACCCAGTACTTC. Its protein product is CASTPGLAGQETQYF. Full variable domain (outside the CDR3, taken from reference TRBV5-8 and TRBJ2-5): EAGVTQSPTHLIKTRGQQATLRCSPISGHTSVYWYQQALGLGLQFLLWYDEGEERNRGNFPPRFSGRQFPNYSSELNVNALELEDSALYLCASTPGLAGQETQYFGPGTRLLVL.

J is TRBJ2-3 and V is TRBV5-3; D is unclear. TRBV5-3 is reported as an ORF; its role is uncertain. Trimming took off 3 bases at V and 4 bases at J, with 15 bases between the two ends. The CDR3 spans 15 residues. The CDR3 nucleotides read TGTGCCAGAAGCTCAGCGCGACCCCGGGCAGATACGCAGTATTTT. It specifies CARSSARPRADTQYF.

The chain couples TRBV9 to TRBJ2-2; D is perhaps TRBD1 (6 bases). The CDR3 consists of 15 residues. Trimming removed 1 base at V and 0 bases at J, with 7 bases between. In germline, CDR1 is SGDLS, CDR2 YYNGEE. The CDR3 loop reads CASSVQGSNTGELFF. CDR3 sequence (DNA): TGTGCCAGCAGCGTACAGGGGTCGAACACCGGGGAGCTGTTTTTT.